Listed below are T cell receptor beta chains from one sample, sequenced in a study of cytotoxic CD8 clonotypes in ibrutinib-treated CLL. TCRdb's table, derived via immunoSEQ multiplex PCR, lists solely in-frame clones and lacks some. The data contain 200,000 or so clones, roughly 65% of them singletons. The source material was PBMCs, sampled after 12 months of ibrutinib treatment. The source is a human donor with chronic lymphocytic leukemia. Each CDR3 is given with its conserved first and last residue. A D gene is named only where the DNA matches it firmly. Only some rows state a clone size, as once, few, many or a class for expanded clones.

d_gene,abundance,v_gene,j_gene,CDR3aa,CDR3nt
TRBD2,.,TRBV29-1,TRBJ2-7,CSAMRAGGYEQYF,TGCAGCGCCATGCGCGCGGGAGGGTACGAGCAGTACTTC
.,few,TRBV30,TRBJ2-1,CAWRLAHEQFF,TGTGCCTGGAGACTAGCCCATGAGCAGTTCTTC
TRBD1,.,TRBV30,TRBJ1-4,CAWMGQGHEKLFF,TGTGCCTGGATGGGACAGGGGCATGAAAAACTGTTTTTT
.,.,TRBV7-2,TRBJ2-7,CASSLWDRAYEQYF,TGTGCCAGCAGCTTGTGGGACCGCGCCTACGAGCAGTACTTC
.,.,TRBV29-1,TRBJ1-1,CSVEGDVTEAFF,TGCAGCGTTGAGGGGGACGTCACTGAAGCTTTCTTT
.,.,TRBV28,TRBJ2-1,CASSLGGPYNEQFF,TGTGCCAGCAGTTTAGGTGGGCCCTACAATGAGCAGTTCTTC
.,.,TRBV6-5,TRBJ2-3,CASSFGFDTQYF,TGTGCCAGCAGTTTCGGGTTTGATACGCAGTATTTT
.,few,TRBV27,TRBJ1-6,CASRPARLQNSPLHF,TGTGCCAGCCGCCCCGCCCGGCTGCAGAATTCACCCCTCCACTTT
TRBD2,.,TRBV4-2,TRBJ2-1,CASSQGALAGDPVQSSEQFF,TGTGCCAGCAGCCAAGGGGCCCTAGCGGGAGACCCTGTCCAATCCAGTGAGCAGTTCTTC
TRBD1,.,TRBV10-3,TRBJ2-7,CAIRPDREAYEQYF,TGTGCCATCAGACCGGACAGGGAGGCCTACGAGCAGTACTTC
.,.,TRBV30,TRBJ1-4,CAWSVVRVATNEKLFF,TGTGCCTGGAGTGTCGTCAGGGTAGCAACTAATGAAAAACTGTTTTTT
.,.,TRBV7-8,TRBJ1-1,CASSLGTQAFF,TGTGCCAGCAGCTTAGGGACCCAAGCTTTCTTT
.,.,TRBV27,TRBJ1-2,CASSHGINYGYTF,TGTGCCAGCAGTCACGGAATCAACTATGGCTACACCTTC
.,.,TRBV4-1,TRBJ1-1,CASSQVVGENTEAFF,TGCGCCAGCAGCCAAGTGGTAGGGGAGAACACTGAAGCTTTCTTT
TRBD1,few,TRBV5-1,TRBJ1-5,CASSWGTGGYQPQHF,TGCGCCAGCAGCTGGGGAACAGGGGGCTATCAGCCCCAGCATTTT
.,.,TRBV5-1,TRBJ1-2,CASSLNGRGGEGGYTF,TGCGCCAGCAGCTTGAATGGGCGTGGGGGAGAAGGCGGCTACACCTTC
TRBD1,.,TRBV6-5,TRBJ1-2,CASRDSTGGYTF,TGTGCCAGCAGGGACTCGACAGGGGGCTACACCTTC
TRBD1,.,TRBV18,TRBJ1-2,CASSPGTGSVYGYTF,TGTGCCAGCTCACCGGGGACAGGGTCGGTCTATGGCTACACCTTC
TRBD1,.,TRBV4-2,TRBJ1-4,CASSQAPTGGGEKLFF,TGTGCCAGCAGCCAAGCCCCGACAGGGGGCGGTGAAAAACTGTTTTTT
.,few,TRBV25-1,TRBJ2-5,CASSAGGSGETQYF,TGTGCCAGCAGTGCGGGCGGATCAGGAGAGACCCAGTACTTC
TRBD2,.,TRBV5-1,TRBJ2-7,CASSLSVSGTSYEQYF,TGCGCCAGCAGCTTGTCGGTTAGCGGGACCTCCTACGAGCAGTACTTC
.,once,TRBV7-9,TRBJ2-3,CASSFPGRDTQYF,TGTGCCAGCAGCTTCCCGGGGCGGGATACGCAGTATTTT
TRBD1,.,TRBV9,TRBJ1-5,CASSTRGQGGRQPQHF,TGTGCCAGCAGCACCCGGGGACAGGGTGGTAGGCAGCCCCAGCATTTT
.,.,TRBV2,TRBJ1-2,CASSEAPTGPFYYGYTF,TGTGCCAGCAGTGAAGCCCCTACAGGACCCTTTTACTATGGCTACACCTTC
.,few,TRBV2,TRBJ2-7,CASIDKLYEQYF,TGTGCCAGCATAGACAAACTCTACGAGCAGTACTTC
.,.,TRBV4-2,TRBJ2-1,CASSPSPSTSSEQFF,TGTGCCAGCAGCCCGTCCCCTTCAACTAGCAGCGAGCAGTTCTTC
.,.,TRBV6-5,TRBJ1-1,CASRGPNTEAFF,TGTGCCAGCAGAGGCCCGAACACTGAAGCTTTCTTT
.,.,TRBV7-9,TRBJ2-1,CASSLWAAREQFF,TGTGCCAGCAGCTTATGGGCAGCCCGGGAGCAGTTCTTC
.,few,TRBV12-5,TRBJ1-5,CASGLGGQPQHF,TGTGCTAGTGGTTTGGGAGGGCAGCCCCAGCATTTT
.,.,TRBV30,TRBJ1-2,CAWSVLSGYTF,TGTGCCTGGAGTGTACTATCTGGCTACACCTTC
.,.,TRBV15,TRBJ1-3,CATSRDATGNTIYF,TGTGCCACCAGCAGAGATGCGACTGGAAACACCATATATTTT
.,.,TRBV14,TRBJ2-3,CASSQGYASLTSTDTQYF,TGTGCCAGCAGCCAAGGGTATGCTAGTCTTACCAGCACAGATACGCAGTATTTT
.,once,TRBV7-9,TRBJ2-7,CASSASGYEQYF,TGTGCCAGCAGCGCCTCGGGGTACGAGCAGTACTTC
.,once,TRBV6-5,TRBJ1-1,CASSFRGRETEAFF,TGTGCCAGCAGTTTTCGGGGGCGGGAAACTGAAGCTTTCTTT
.,.,TRBV7-9,TRBJ2-5,CASSLGQLLGETQYF,TGTGCCAGCAGCCTAGGACAGCTGCTGGGGGAGACCCAGTACTTC
TRBD1,.,TRBV28,TRBJ1-5,CASSSAKSGTDNSNQPQHF,TGTGCCAGCAGTTCCGCAAAATCCGGGACAGATAATAGCAATCAGCCCCAGCATTTT
.,.,TRBV19,TRBJ1-3,CASSRNLVGGNTIYF,TGTGCCAGTAGTAGAAACTTAGTGGGTGGAAACACCATATATTTT
.,few,TRBV28,TRBJ1-1,CASSLVGWEAFF,TGTGCCAGCAGTTTGGTGGGCTGGGAAGCTTTCTTT
TRBD1,few,TRBV9,TRBJ1-5,CASSVQGGNNQPQHF,TGTGCCAGCAGCGTACAGGGGGGTAACAATCAGCCCCAGCATTTT
.,.,TRBV28,TRBJ1-5,CASSYARGHHSSAQHF,TGTGCCAGCAGTTACGCCCGGGGCCACCATTCGTCGGCCCAGCATTTT
TRBD1,.,TRBV19,TRBJ2-7,CASSLTGTGVYEQYF,TGTGCCAGTAGTCTGACCGGGACAGGGGTCTACGAGCAGTACTTC
.,.,TRBV15,TRBJ2-5,CATSRDLGSQETQYF,TGTGCCACCAGCAGAGATTTGGGCTCGCAAGAGACCCAGTACTTC
.,.,TRBV6-1,TRBJ2-7,CASSYEREQYF,TGTGCCAGCAGTTACGAACGTGAGCAGTACTTC
.,.,TRBV5-1,TRBJ2-5,CASSPGTLETQYF,TGCGCCAGCAGCCCTGGGACGCTGGAGACCCAGTACTTC
.,few,TRBV2,TRBJ1-1,CASSDTEAFF,TGTGCCAGCAGTGACACTGAAGCTTTCTTT
.,.,TRBV28,TRBJ1-2,CASSLSQGRDTF,TGTGCCAGCAGTTTGTCGCAGGGCAGGGACACCTTC
TRBD1,.,TRBV29-1,TRBJ1-2,CSVFGTASFYGYTF,TGCAGCGTTTTTGGGACAGCCTCTTTCTATGGCTACACCTTC
TRBD2,.,TRBV6-6,TRBJ2-7,CASSYSRGAYEQYF,TGTGCCAGCAGTTACTCGCGGGGGGCCTACGAGCAGTACTTC
.,.,TRBV27,TRBJ2-1,CASSPSYNEQFF,TGTGCCAGCAGTCCTTCCTACAATGAGCAGTTCTTC
.,few,TRBV7-2,TRBJ1-1,CASSLGTEKNTEAFF,TGTGCCAGCAGCTTGGGAACAGAAAAGAACACTGAAGCTTTCTTT
.,.,TRBV4-2,TRBJ2-2,CASSQETPGHTNTGELFF,TGTGCCAGCAGCCAAGAAACCCCGGGACACACGAACACCGGGGAGCTGTTTTTT
TRBD1,.,TRBV19,TRBJ1-5,CASSSPGGRGSNQPQHF,TGTGCCAGTAGTTCTCCAGGGGGCCGTGGAAGCAATCAGCCCCAGCATTTT
.,.,TRBV9,TRBJ1-6,CASSVALEPLHF,TGTGCCAGCAGCGTAGCTTTGGAACCCCTCCACTTT
TRBD2,.,TRBV30,TRBJ2-3,CAWRGGSGYTDTQYF,TGTGCCTGGAGGGGCGGTAGCGGGTACACAGATACGCAGTATTTT
TRBD1,.,TRBV7-9,TRBJ1-6,CASSSDRVYGSPLHF,TGTGCCAGCAGCTCGGACAGGGTATATGGTTCACCCCTCCACTTT
TRBD1,.,TRBV7-9,TRBJ1-2,CASSRPGQGTSYGYTF,TGTGCCAGCAGTAGACCGGGACAGGGAACAAGTTATGGCTACACCTTC
TRBD2,.,TRBV13,TRBJ2-5,CASRRTLAGGPSGETQYF,TGTGCCAGCAGACGGACCTTAGCGGGGGGGCCTTCCGGAGAGACCCAGTACTTC
.,few,TRBV7-2,TRBJ2-7,CASSFQGNYEQYF,TGTGCCAGCAGCTTTCAGGGAAATTACGAGCAGTACTTC
.,.,TRBV7-9,TRBJ1-1,CASSLDTTEAFF,TGTGCCAGCAGCTTAGATACCACTGAAGCTTTCTTT